Sequencing of this TCR beta chain was carried out in a study of Graves' ophthalmopathy and Graves' hyperthyroidism (dated by TCRdb to the late 2010s). Study-level background: Hyperthyroidism was considered stable if no progression to ophthalmopathy occurred within 18 months of follow-up. To tell Graves' ophthalmopathy apart from Graves' hyperthyroidism, and to predict which patients would progress to ophthalmopathy, the study relied on TCR beta repertoire signatures. T-cell repertoires of thyroid tissue and blood were compared in 5 or 6 hyperthyroidism patients. For independent validation, a separate cohort was made up of 18 hyperthyroidism patients plus 17 patients who later progressed from hyperthyroidism to ophthalmopathy. After sampling, hyperthyroidism patients received methimazole starting at 30 mg daily, and ophthalmopathy patients received high-dose intravenous methylprednisolone. To explore V-J signatures distinguishing ophthalmopathy from hyperthyroidism, a discovery set of about a hundred patients (about 44 ophthalmopathy, 55 to 60 stable hyperthyroidism) was enrolled. In total, 135 blood samples were TCR-sequenced: around 42 ophthalmopathy, over 70 hyperthyroidism and some 17 hyperthyroidism-to-ophthalmopathy patients. What the work shows at the level of the full study, not this receptor alone: No statistical method was used to predetermine the sample size, and group allocation was not hidden from the investigators. In validation, the model predicted ophthalmopathy progression with about 70% sensitivity and roughly 72% specificity; around twelve predicted patients were CT-confirmed with GO in a median of approximately 6.2 months. Ophthalmopathy was separated from stable hyperthyroidism by the 13-signature model with about 90% sensitivity and about 81% specificity in cross-validation and with 80%/75% in the test set. Most expanded thyroid clonotypes with a frequency above 0.001 also appeared in blood, which suggests that blood repertoires may reflect the immune response in the thyroid.

V and J are truncated by 5 bases and 3 bases respectively, leaving an intervening sequence of 11 bases. From the cysteine through the phenylalanine, the CDR3 covers 13 amino acids. Of all the DNA, just the CDR3 is kept, 39 bases in frame from base 1. The CDR1 and CDR2 encoded by the germline V gene are SGHTA and FQGNSA. The hyperthyroidism patients were 18 to 65 years old and newly diagnosed, with a disease duration of less than 2 months. Patients were excluded if they had other autoimmune diseases, uncontrolled infections, pregnancy or lactation. Diagnosis was based on clinical symptoms, serum thyroxine, TRAb, thyroid ultrasound and orbital computed tomography. Total RNA was extracted using Trizol reagent, and RNA quality was checked on an Agilent 2100 Bioanalyzer. The table lists this clonotype with many counts. Its antigen remains undetermined. Nothing much larger sits one base from this clone, and base qualities are not available.

TCR beta CDR3 regions were amplified from RNA transcripts for repertoire sequencing. The first round was an RT-PCR using HTBI primers with the Qiagen OneStep RT-PCR kit, and this first round was followed by a second-round multiplex PCR, then size selection and purification. The libraries underwent paired-end sequencing with 100 bp reads on an Illumina HiSeq2000. The authors' analysis ran thus. SOAPnuke was used to process the reads, throwing out any read that had adapters, had uncalled bases, had a mean Phred below 15, or lacked an exact constant-primer or identifier match. COPE v1.2.5 was used to merge high-quality paired reads. Each unique nucleotide sequence was treated as a clonotype, and MiTCR v1.1 was used to align the clonotypes to the IMGT TRB V, D and J references. The analysis was limited to V-J combinations with a frequency above 0.0001, which together covered approximately 99% of the repertoires. A TCR clonal expansion and chaos score per V-J combination was defined as the ratio of F50 clonal expansion to chaos observed in the TCRdist matrix. Welch's t-statistics and random forest were used to reduce the features to about a dozen V-J combinations, which were then used as input to a naive Bayes classifier. Thyroid-blood repertoire similarity was quantified with the Morisita-Horn index. In TCRdb, the public reads were trimmed at Q25 with fastp and aligned with MiXCR, with productive beta chains retained. Identical CDR3 proteins give one entry, which carries the most common genes and DNA. Here the V and J calls rest on TCRdb's processing, not on the authors' analysis. The sample data list over a million distinct CDR3 sequences, and roughly two fifths of these were observed just once. Around 10% of the sample rests with the top ten.

The sequence links TRBV7-2 to TRBJ2-7; the D gene is possibly TRBD1, with 6 bases matching. The clonotype was recovered from an adult man with Graves' hyperthyroidism. The sample comprised peripheral blood or thyroid tissue (not recorded which). For the CDR3, the sequence is CASSPNRDYEQYF. The sequenced DNA is TGTGCCAGCAGCCCTAACAGGGACTACGAGCAGTACTTC.